This TCR beta chain came from a study of cytomegalovirus exposure and HLA in healthy donors. General observations from the study: A missense variant in DCLRE1C was later tied to TCR beta V- and J-gene trimming. Per a later analysis, about 15,000 TCR beta sequences showed association with HLA alleles at 0.05 false discovery rate.

PCR used 60 Vbeta primers and 13 Jbeta primers. TCRdb keeps only in-frame clones here, not all; method: immunoSEQ multiplex PCR. This table has about 130,000 clones, 74% appearing once. Worth noting for this clone: The antigen is undetermined.

The CDR3 loop spans 15 amino acids. Germline lookup yields CDR1 SGHRS and CDR2 YFSETQ. Trimming left V 2 bases short and J 0 bases short, with 11 bases between. Sequenced: PBMCs. The rearrangement joins TRBV5-1 to TRBJ1-2, with unresolved D. This sequence was found in a woman in her fifties or sixties in good health and CMV-seropositive. CDR3 in amino acids: CASSLNSQANYGYTF. The CDR3 nucleotides are TGCGCCAGCAGCTTAAACAGTCAGGCTAACTATGGCTACACCTTC.